A selection of T cell receptor beta chains follows, all from one sample in a study of tumor and adjacent non-tumor tissue in lung cancer. TCRdb re-analysed the multiplex PCR reads in MiXCR, keeping a single row per CDR3 protein. The sample holds around 99,000 distinct CDR3 sequences, about 61% seen once. Sequenced input: distant non-tumor lung tissue. The origin of the receptors is a man in his 60s with non-small cell lung cancer. Each CDR3 is given with its conserved first and last residue. The D gene is left open where the match is weak. Clone size appears in some rows only: once, few, many, or a class for an expanded clone.

V gene: TRBV11-2
D gene: .
J gene: TRBJ2-1
clone size: .
CDR3 protein: CASSRLARVLEQFF
CDR3 DNA: TGTGCCAGCAGCCGCCTAGCGCGAGTGCTTGAGCAGTTCTTC

V gene: TRBV12-3/TRBV12-4
D gene: .
J gene: TRBJ2-1
clone size: many
CDR3 protein: CASSLYRPNEQFF
CDR3 DNA: TGTGCCAGCAGTTTATACCGTCCCAATGAGCAGTTCTTC

V gene: TRBV28
D gene: TRBD2
J gene: TRBJ2-1
clone size: .
CDR3 protein: CASSDLGLAGVNEQIF
CDR3 DNA: TGTGCCAGCAGCGATCTGGGACTAGCGGGAGTAAATGAGCAGATCTTC

V gene: TRBV12-3/TRBV12-4
D gene: .
J gene: TRBJ2-7
clone size: many
CDR3 protein: CASIGWEQYF
CDR3 DNA: TGTGCCAGCATAGGGTGGGAGCAGTACTTC

V gene: TRBV11-2
D gene: .
J gene: TRBJ2-3
clone size: .
CDR3 protein: CVSSPRVGGGSTDTQYF
CDR3 DNA: TGTGTCAGCAGCCCCAGGGTTGGCGGGGGCAGCACAGATACACAGTATTTT

V gene: TRBV19
D gene: .
J gene: TRBJ1-3
clone size: .
CDR3 protein: CASSEGNAGNTIYF
CDR3 DNA: TGTGCCAGTAGTGAGGGCAACGCCGGAAACACCATATATTTT

V gene: TRBV11-3
D gene: .
J gene: TRBJ2-1
clone size: .
CDR3 protein: CANSSRTPSGRGGTNEQFF
CDR3 DNA: TGTGCCAACAGCTCCCGGACACCCTCAGGGCGAGGGGGTACCAATGAGCAGTTCTTC

V gene: TRBV2
D gene: TRBD2
J gene: TRBJ2-5
clone size: .
CDR3 protein: CASTLASGSRETQYF
CDR3 DNA: TGTGCCAGCACTCTTGCTAGCGGTAGTAGAGAGACCCAGTACTTC

V gene: TRBV29-1
D gene: .
J gene: TRBJ2-1
clone size: .
CDR3 protein: CNVEGKHRSYNEQFF
CDR3 DNA: TGCAACGTTGAAGGTAAACACCGCTCCTATAATGAGCAGTTCTTC

V gene: TRBV5-6
D gene: .
J gene: TRBJ1-2
clone size: many
CDR3 protein: CASRSGGINYGYTF
CDR3 DNA: TGTGCCTCCCGGTCTGGGGGGATAAACTATGGCTACACCTTC

V gene: TRBV20-1
D gene: TRBD1
J gene: TRBJ1-2
clone size: few
CDR3 protein: CSARKTGVGYTF
CDR3 DNA: TGCAGTGCTAGAAAGACAGGGGTCGGCTACACCTTC

V gene: TRBV20-1
D gene: TRBD1
J gene: TRBJ1-1
clone size: .
CDR3 protein: CSATDVVTGTGVEDTEAFF
CDR3 DNA: TGCAGTGCTACCGACGTGGTAACCGGGACAGGGGTGGAAGACACTGAAGCTTTCTTT

V gene: TRBV6-5
D gene: .
J gene: TRBJ2-1
clone size: medium-sized
CDR3 protein: CASSQTRDEQFF
CDR3 DNA: TGTGCCAGCAGCCAGACTCGCGATGAGCAGTTCTTC

V gene: TRBV11-3
D gene: .
J gene: TRBJ2-7
clone size: .
CDR3 protein: CAIRRASASSYEQYF
CDR3 DNA: TGTGCCATTAGGAGGGCTAGCGCGAGCTCCTATGAGCAGTACTTC

V gene: TRBV6-6
D gene: .
J gene: TRBJ1-5
clone size: many
CDR3 protein: CASSPTGRIAYSNQPQHF
CDR3 DNA: TGTGCCAGCAGTCCCACAGGCCGAATTGCGTATAGCAATCAGCCCCAGCATTTT

V gene: TRBV5-1
D gene: TRBD1
J gene: TRBJ2-1
clone size: .
CDR3 protein: CASSSGQGYYNEQFF
CDR3 DNA: TGCGCCAGCAGCTCCGGACAGGGGTACTACAATGAGCAGTTCTTC

V gene: TRBV4-2
D gene: .
J gene: TRBJ2-7
clone size: many
CDR3 protein: CASSQGQGPSYEQYF
CDR3 DNA: TGCGCCAGCAGCCAAGGGCAGGGGCCCTCCTACGAGCAGTACTTC

V gene: TRBV6-5
D gene: .
J gene: TRBJ2-6
clone size: .
CDR3 protein: CTSSRQRADVLTF
CDR3 DNA: TGTACCAGCAGTCGCCAGCGGGCCGACGTCCTGACTTTC

V gene: TRBV12-3/TRBV12-4
D gene: .
J gene: TRBJ2-3
clone size: .
CDR3 protein: CASSLSPYQDPRGTDTQYF
CDR3 DNA: TGTGCCAGCAGTCTTTCCCCCTATCAGGATCCTCGAGGTACAGATACGCAGTATTTT

V gene: TRBV29-1
D gene: .
J gene: TRBJ2-5
clone size: .
CDR3 protein: CCVKRWETQYF
CDR3 DNA: TGCTGCGTTAAACGCTGGGAGACCCAATACTTC

V gene: TRBV6-5
D gene: .
J gene: TRBJ2-5
clone size: .
CDR3 protein: CASSYSAGMEETPYF
CDR3 DNA: TGTGCCAGCAGTTACTCCGCTGGGATGGAAGAGACCCCGTACTTC

V gene: TRBV29-1
D gene: .
J gene: TRBJ2-7
clone size: few
CDR3 protein: CSVELAGEGYEQYF
CDR3 DNA: TGCAGCGTTGAGCTCGCAGGGGAGGGCTACGAGCAGTACTTC

V gene: TRBV6-2/TRBV6-3
D gene: .
J gene: TRBJ1-5
clone size: .
CDR3 protein: CASSYAAVQTTQHF
CDR3 DNA: TGTGCCAGCAGTTACGCGGCAGTTCAGACCACCCAGCATTTT

V gene: TRBV20-1
D gene: .
J gene: TRBJ1-4
clone size: .
CDR3 protein: CSARDGLEKPSF
CDR3 DNA: TGCAGTGCTAGAGATGGGCTTGAAAAACCGTCTTTT

V gene: TRBV5-5
D gene: .
J gene: TRBJ2-7
clone size: .
CDR3 protein: CATSPGRRRDEQYF
CDR3 DNA: TGTGCCACCAGCCCGGGCAGGCGTCGGGACGAGCAGTACTTC

V gene: TRBV4-3
D gene: .
J gene: TRBJ1-4
clone size: many
CDR3 protein: CASSQYANEKLFF
CDR3 DNA: TGCGCCAGCAGCCAATACGCTAATGAAAAACTGTTTTTT

V gene: TRBV5-4
D gene: TRBD2
J gene: TRBJ2-3
clone size: few
CDR3 protein: CASSNGLAGTDTLYF
CDR3 DNA: TGTGCCAGCAGCAACGGACTAGCGGGTACAGATACGCTGTATTTT

V gene: TRBV6-5
D gene: .
J gene: TRBJ1-5
clone size: .
CDR3 protein: CPSSYDRSSNQPQHF
CDR3 DNA: TGTCCCAGCAGTTACGACCGATCTAGCAATCAGCCCCAGCATTTT

V gene: TRBV5-1
D gene: .
J gene: TRBJ2-1
clone size: many
CDR3 protein: CASSSGTLPNWGEQFF
CDR3 DNA: TGCGCCAGCAGCTCCGGGACGCTTCCAAACTGGGGTGAGCAGTTCTTC

V gene: TRBV7-2
D gene: TRBD1
J gene: TRBJ2-3
clone size: .
CDR3 protein: CASSSTGKDMQYF
CDR3 DNA: TGTGCCAGCAGCTCGACAGGGAAGGATATGCAGTATTTT

V gene: TRBV29-1
D gene: TRBD2
J gene: TRBJ2-1
clone size: .
CDR3 protein: CSVEENPAGVANEQFF
CDR3 DNA: TGCAGCGTCGAAGAAAATCCAGCGGGGGTAGCCAATGAGCAGTTCTTC

V gene: TRBV6-6
D gene: .
J gene: TRBJ2-5
clone size: many
CDR3 protein: CASSYSPLETQYF
CDR3 DNA: TGTGCCAGCAGTTACTCTCCCTTGGAGACCCAGTACTTC

V gene: TRBV5-1
D gene: TRBD2
J gene: TRBJ2-7
clone size: once
CDR3 protein: CARSLSSGSYEQYF
CDR3 DNA: TGCGCCAGAAGCTTGTCCAGCGGGAGTTACGAGCAGTACTTC

V gene: TRBV2
D gene: TRBD2
J gene: TRBJ2-4
clone size: .
CDR3 protein: CASSQTSGEKNIQYF
CDR3 DNA: TGTGCCAGCAGCCAGACTAGCGGGGAGAAAAACATTCAGTACTTC

V gene: TRBV5-6
D gene: TRBD2
J gene: TRBJ2-1
clone size: .
CDR3 protein: CASSFTSGASYSEQFF
CDR3 DNA: TGTGCCAGTAGCTTTACTAGCGGGGCTTCCTACAGTGAGCAGTTCTTC

V gene: TRBV19
D gene: TRBD2
J gene: TRBJ2-2
clone size: .
CDR3 protein: CANSSSGSTGELFF
CDR3 DNA: TGTGCCAATAGTTCGAGCGGGAGCACCGGGGAGCTGTTTTTT

V gene: TRBV5-1
D gene: .
J gene: TRBJ2-1
clone size: .
CDR3 protein: CASSRSTGVTKSSYNEQLF
CDR3 DNA: TGCGCCAGCAGCAGGTCGACTGGCGTAACCAAAAGCTCCTACAATGAGCAGCTCTTC

V gene: TRBV11-3
D gene: .
J gene: TRBJ2-6
clone size: .
CDR3 protein: CASSLDISSRANVPTF
CDR3 DNA: TGTGCCAGCAGCCTGGATATAAGCTCTAGGGCCAACGTCCCGACTTTC

V gene: TRBV12-3/TRBV12-4
D gene: .
J gene: TRBJ2-1
clone size: .
CDR3 protein: CASSLVSWYEQFF
CDR3 DNA: TGTGCCAGTAGTTTAGTGTCATGGTATGAGCAGTTCTTC

V gene: TRBV5-1
D gene: .
J gene: TRBJ1-2
clone size: few
CDR3 protein: CASSSDGTYLYGYTF
CDR3 DNA: TGCGCCAGCAGCAGCGACGGGACATACTTGTATGGCTACACCTTC

V gene: TRBV5-4
D gene: TRBD2
J gene: TRBJ2-3
clone size: .
CDR3 protein: CASTTGLAGGPMADTQYF
CDR3 DNA: TGTGCCAGCACCACGGGACTAGCGGGGGGGCCAATGGCAGACACGCAGTATTTT

V gene: TRBV15
D gene: .
J gene: TRBJ1-2
clone size: few
CDR3 protein: CATSSKGAGGYTF
CDR3 DNA: TGTGCCACCAGCAGTAAGGGCGCCGGAGGCTACACCTTC

V gene: TRBV10-3
D gene: .
J gene: TRBJ2-3
clone size: .
CDR3 protein: CAVSVGQSTDTQYF
CDR3 DNA: TGTGCGGTCAGTGTTGGACAGAGCACAGATACGCAGTATTTT

V gene: TRBV29-1
D gene: TRBD1
J gene: TRBJ1-1
clone size: .
CDR3 protein: CSVVGQGDTEAIF
CDR3 DNA: TGCAGCGTTGTGGGACAGGGGGATACTGAGGCTATCTTT

V gene: TRBV11-1
D gene: .
J gene: TRBJ1-1
clone size: .
CDR3 protein: CASGLSASETETFF
CDR3 DNA: TGTGCCAGCGGCTTATCGGCGAGCGAGACTGAGACTTTCTTT

V gene: TRBV24-1
D gene: TRBD2
J gene: TRBJ2-5
clone size: .
CDR3 protein: CATSDRGLRGKTQYF
CDR3 DNA: TGTGCCACCAGTGATAGGGGACTACGGGGAAAGACCCAGTACTTC

V gene: TRBV11-2
D gene: .
J gene: TRBJ2-7
clone size: .
CDR3 protein: CASSQSTHEQYF
CDR3 DNA: TGTGCCAGCAGCCAGAGTACCCACGAGCAGTACTTC

V gene: TRBV6-1
D gene: .
J gene: TRBJ1-5
clone size: many
CDR3 protein: CASSERGKSFNQPQHF
CDR3 DNA: TGTGCCAGCAGTGAGAGGGGGAAAAGCTTCAATCAGCCCCAGCATTTT

V gene: TRBV27
D gene: .
J gene: TRBJ2-7
clone size: .
CDR3 protein: CASSLIAGTSYEQYF
CDR3 DNA: TGTGCCAGCAGTTTAATTGCGGGAACCTCCTACGAGCAGTACTTC

V gene: TRBV7-9
D gene: .
J gene: TRBJ1-2
clone size: .
CDR3 protein: CASRPGLDGYTF
CDR3 DNA: TGTGCCAGCCGTCCAGGGCTAGATGGCTACACCTTC

V gene: TRBV12-3/TRBV12-4
D gene: TRBD2
J gene: TRBJ2-1
clone size: .
CDR3 protein: CASSLARGAYNGQFF
CDR3 DNA: TGTGCCAGCAGCCTTGCGCGGGGGGCCTACAATGGGCAGTTCTTC

V gene: TRBV6-6
D gene: .
J gene: TRBJ2-5
clone size: .
CDR3 protein: CTSAVEGTQYF
CDR3 DNA: TGTACCAGCGCAGTGGAGGGGACCCAGTACTTC

V gene: TRBV12-3/TRBV12-4
D gene: .
J gene: TRBJ2-3
clone size: .
CDR3 protein: CVSSPRLSNQPQYF
CDR3 DNA: TGTGTCAGCAGTCCACGGCTTAGCAATCAGCCCCAGTATTTT